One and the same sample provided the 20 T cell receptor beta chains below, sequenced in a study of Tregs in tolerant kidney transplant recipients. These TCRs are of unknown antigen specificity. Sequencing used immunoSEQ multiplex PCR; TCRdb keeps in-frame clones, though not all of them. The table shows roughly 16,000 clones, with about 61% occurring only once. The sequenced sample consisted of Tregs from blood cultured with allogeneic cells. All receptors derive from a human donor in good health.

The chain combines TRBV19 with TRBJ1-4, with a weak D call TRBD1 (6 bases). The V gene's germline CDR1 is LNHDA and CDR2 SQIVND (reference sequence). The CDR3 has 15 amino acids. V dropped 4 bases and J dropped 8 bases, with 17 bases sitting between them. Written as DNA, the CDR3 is TGTGCCAGTAGTAGGGGGCAGGGGTTAGGCGAAAAACTGTTTTTT. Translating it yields CASSRGQGLGEKLFF.

CDR3 residues: CAISNREETQYF. CDR3 DNA sequence: TGTGCCATCAGCAACAGGGAAGAGACCCAGTACTTC. The gene calls are TRBV10-3 and TRBJ2-5; tentative D call: TRBD1 (6 bases). CDR1 ENHRY and CDR2 SYGVKD come from the germline V gene. V gave up 6 bases and J gave up 3 bases, with 8 bases separating them. The CDR3 length is 12 residues.

For the CDR3, the DNA is TGTGCCAGCAGCACAGACAGGCGTTCACCCCTCCACTTT. As protein: CASSTDRRSPLHF. V is TRBV27 and J is TRBJ1-6; possibly TRBD1 for D (6 bases). This CDR3 is built from 13 residues. The germline CDR1 and CDR2 sequences are MNHEY and SMNVEV (reference sequence). V gave up 6 bases and J gave up 9 bases, with 12 bases separating them.

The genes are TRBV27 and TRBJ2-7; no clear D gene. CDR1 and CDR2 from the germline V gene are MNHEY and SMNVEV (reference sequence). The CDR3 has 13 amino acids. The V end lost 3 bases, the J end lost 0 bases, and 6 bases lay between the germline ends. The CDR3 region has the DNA TGTGCCAGCAGTTTGATGCCCTCCTACGAGCAGTACTTC. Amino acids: CASSLMPSYEQYF.

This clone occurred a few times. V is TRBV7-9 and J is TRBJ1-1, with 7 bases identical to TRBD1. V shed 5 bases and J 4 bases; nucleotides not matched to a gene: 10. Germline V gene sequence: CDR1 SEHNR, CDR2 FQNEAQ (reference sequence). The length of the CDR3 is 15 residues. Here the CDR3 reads CASSTEGAKGTEAFF. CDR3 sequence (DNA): TGTGCCAGCAGCACTGAGGGGGCCAAGGGCACTGAAGCTTTCTTT. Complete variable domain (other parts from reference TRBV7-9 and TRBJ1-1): DTGVSQNPRHKITKRGQNVTFRCDPISEHNRLYWYRQTLGQGPEFLTYFQNEAQLEKSRLLSDRFSAERPKGSFSTLEIQRTEQGDSAMYLCASSTEGAKGTEAFFGQGTRLTVV.

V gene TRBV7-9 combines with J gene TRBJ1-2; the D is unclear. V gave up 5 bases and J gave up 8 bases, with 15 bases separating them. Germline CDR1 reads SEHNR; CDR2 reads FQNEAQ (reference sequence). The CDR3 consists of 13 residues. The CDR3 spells CASSQDPGGGYTF. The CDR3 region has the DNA TGTGCCAGCAGCCAAGACCCAGGAGGGGGCTACACCTTC.

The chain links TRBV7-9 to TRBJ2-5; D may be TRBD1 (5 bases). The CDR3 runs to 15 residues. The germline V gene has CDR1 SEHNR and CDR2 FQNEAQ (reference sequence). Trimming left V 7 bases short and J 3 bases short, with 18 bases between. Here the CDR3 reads CASTYHGHKEETQYF. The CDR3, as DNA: TGTGCCAGCACCTACCACGGACATAAAGAAGAGACCCAGTACTTC.

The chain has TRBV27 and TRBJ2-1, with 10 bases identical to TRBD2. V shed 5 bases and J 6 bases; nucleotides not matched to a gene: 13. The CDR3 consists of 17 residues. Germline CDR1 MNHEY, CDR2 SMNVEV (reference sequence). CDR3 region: CASSPIPLAGVGNEQFF. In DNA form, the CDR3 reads TGTGCCAGCAGTCCGATCCCTCTAGCGGGGGTGGGCAATGAGCAGTTCTTC.

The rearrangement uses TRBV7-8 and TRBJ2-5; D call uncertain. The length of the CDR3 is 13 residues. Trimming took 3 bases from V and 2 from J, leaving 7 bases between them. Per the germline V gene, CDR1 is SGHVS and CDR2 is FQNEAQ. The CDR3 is CASSFPNQETQYF. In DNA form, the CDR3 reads TGTGCCAGCAGCTTCCCGAATCAAGAGACCCAGTACTTC.

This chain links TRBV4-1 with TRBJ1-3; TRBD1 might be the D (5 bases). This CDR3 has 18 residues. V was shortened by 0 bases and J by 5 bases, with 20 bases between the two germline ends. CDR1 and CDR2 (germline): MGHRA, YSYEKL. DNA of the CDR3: TGCGCCAGCAGCCAAGAAGGGAGAGACAGAGCTAATAGAAACACCATATATTTT. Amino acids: CASSQEGRDRANRNTIYF.

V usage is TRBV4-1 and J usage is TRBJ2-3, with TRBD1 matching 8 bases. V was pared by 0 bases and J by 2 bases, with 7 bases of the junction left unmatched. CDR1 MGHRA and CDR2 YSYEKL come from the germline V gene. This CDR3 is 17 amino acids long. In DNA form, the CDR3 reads TGCGCCAGCAGCCAAGATAAGCGACAGGGGCTCACAGATACGCAGTATTTT. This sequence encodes CASSQDKRQGLTDTQYF.

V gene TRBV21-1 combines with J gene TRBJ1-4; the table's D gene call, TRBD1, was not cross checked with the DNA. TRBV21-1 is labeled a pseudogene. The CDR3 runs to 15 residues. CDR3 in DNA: TGTGCCAGCAGCAAAAAGGACAGGGGGAGGGAAAAACTGTTTTTT. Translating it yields CASSKKDRGREKLFF.

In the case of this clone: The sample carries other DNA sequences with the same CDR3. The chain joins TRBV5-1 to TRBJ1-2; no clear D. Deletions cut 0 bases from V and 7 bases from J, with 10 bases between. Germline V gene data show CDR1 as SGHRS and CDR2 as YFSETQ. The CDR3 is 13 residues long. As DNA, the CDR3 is TGCGCCAGCAGCTTGGGGCCACCGGGTGGCTACACCTTC. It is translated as CASSLGPPGGYTF.

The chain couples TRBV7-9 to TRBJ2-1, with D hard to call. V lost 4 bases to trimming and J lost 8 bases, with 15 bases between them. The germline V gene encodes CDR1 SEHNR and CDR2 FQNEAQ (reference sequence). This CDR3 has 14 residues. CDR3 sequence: CASSSPRVRDEQFF. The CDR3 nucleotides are TGTGCCAGCAGCTCTCCGAGAGTTCGCGATGAGCAGTTCTTC.

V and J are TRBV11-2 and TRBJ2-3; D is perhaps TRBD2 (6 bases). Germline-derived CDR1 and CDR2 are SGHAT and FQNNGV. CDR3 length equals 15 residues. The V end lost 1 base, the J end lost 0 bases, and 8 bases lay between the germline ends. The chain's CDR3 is CASSLADYSTDTQYF. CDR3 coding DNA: TGTGCCAGCAGCTTAGCGGACTACAGCACAGATACGCAGTATTTT.

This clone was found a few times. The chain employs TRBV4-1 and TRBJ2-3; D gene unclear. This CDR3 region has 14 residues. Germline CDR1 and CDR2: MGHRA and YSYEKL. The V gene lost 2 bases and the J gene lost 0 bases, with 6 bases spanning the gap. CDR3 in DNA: TGCGCCAGCAGCCAACCCGATAGCACAGATACGCAGTATTTT. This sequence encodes CASSQPDSTDTQYF.

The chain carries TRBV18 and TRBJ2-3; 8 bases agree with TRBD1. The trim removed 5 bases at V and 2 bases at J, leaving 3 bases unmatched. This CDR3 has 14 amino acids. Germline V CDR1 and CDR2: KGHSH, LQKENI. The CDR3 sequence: CASSRDRPTDTQYF. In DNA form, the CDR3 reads TGTGCCAGCTCAAGGGACAGGCCCACAGATACGCAGTATTTT.

CDR3 sequence (DNA): TGTGCCACCAGCAGAGATATTGGGAGGACAAATGGCTACACCTTC. Amino acids: CATSRDIGRTNGYTF. The chain is built from TRBV15 and TRBJ1-2, with a tentative D call TRBD1 (5 bases). Germline values: CDR1 LNHNV, CDR2 YYDKDF (reference sequence). The V end was cut by 0 bases, the J end by 6 bases, with 14 bases between. The CDR3 runs to 15 residues.

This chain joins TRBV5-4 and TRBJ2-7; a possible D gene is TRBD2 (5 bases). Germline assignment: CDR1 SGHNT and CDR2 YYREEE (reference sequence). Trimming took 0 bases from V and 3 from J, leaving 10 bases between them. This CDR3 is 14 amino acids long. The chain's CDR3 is CASSLEAGGYEQYF. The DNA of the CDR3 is TGTGCCAGCAGCTTGGAGGCGGGCGGCTACGAGCAGTACTTC.

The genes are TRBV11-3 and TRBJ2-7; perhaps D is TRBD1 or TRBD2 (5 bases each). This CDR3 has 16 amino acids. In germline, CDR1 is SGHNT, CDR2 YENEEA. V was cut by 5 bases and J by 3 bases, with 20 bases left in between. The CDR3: CASSPGLGAWGYEQYF. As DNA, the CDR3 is TGTGCCAGCAGCCCGGGATTAGGGGCCTGGGGCTACGAGCAGTACTTC. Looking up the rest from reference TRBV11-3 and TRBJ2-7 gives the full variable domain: EAGVVQSPRYKIIEKKQPVAFWCNPISGHNTLYWYLQNLGQGPELLIRYENEEAVDDSQLPKDRFSAERLKGVDSTLKIQPAELGDSAVYLCASSPGLGAWGYEQYFGPGTRLTVT.